These T cell receptor beta chains were read from a single sample in a study of T cell responses to AZD1222 COVID-19 vaccine. TCRdb keeps only in-frame clones here, not all; method: immunoSEQ multiplex PCR. The table includes tens of thousands of clones, 75% to 90% detected once. The material sequenced was peripheral blood, taken on day 0 of AZD1222 vaccination. The source of these receptors is an adult in good health. CDR3s include the opening cysteine and the closing phenylalanine or tryptophan. A D gene is named only where the DNA matches it firmly. Clone sizes are given selectively: once, few, many, or a class where the clone is expanded.

v_gene	d_gene	abundance	j_gene	CDR3aa	CDR3nt
TRBV5-6	TRBD2	once	TRBJ2-3	CASSRTRDTQYF	TGTGCCAGCAGCCGGACTAGGGATACGCAGTATTTT
TRBV7-9	TRBD1	-	TRBJ2-1	CASSWNRGWQFF	TGTGCCAGCAGCTGGAACAGGGGGTGGCAGTTCTTC
TRBV27	TRBD1	-	TRBJ2-7	CASSSGTGFYEQYF	TGTGCCAGCAGCTCCGGGACAGGTTTCTACGAGCAGTACTTC
TRBV7-2	-	-	TRBJ1-1	CASSPGGENTEAFF	TGTGCCAGCAGCCCGGGAGGGGAGAACACTGAAGCTTTCTTT
TRBV11-3	-	-	TRBJ1-1	CASSLGQASTEAFF	TGTGCCAGCAGCTTAGGGCAGGCCTCCACTGAAGCTTTCTTT
TRBV27	TRBD2	-	TRBJ2-1	CASSFRSGRATGEQFF	TGTGCCAGCAGTTTTAGAAGCGGGAGGGCCACGGGTGAGCAGTTCTTC
TRBV19	-	-	TRBJ2-5	CASSLQVIETQYF	TGTGCCAGTAGTCTACAGGTTATAGAGACCCAGTACTTC
TRBV5-6	-	-	TRBJ2-1	CASSLDMRNEQFF	TGTGCCAGCAGCTTGGACATGCGCAATGAGCAGTTCTTC
TRBV28	-	-	TRBJ2-2	CASSPPSTGPGELFF	TGTGCCAGCAGTCCCCCTTCAACAGGGCCCGGGGAGCTGTTTTTT
TRBV3-1/TRBV3-2	-	-	TRBJ1-5	CASSQDFGPQHF	TGTGCCAGCAGCCAAGACTTTGGACCCCAGCATTTT
TRBV5-4	TRBD2	-	TRBJ2-1	CASSLGGLAGGYGYNEQFF	TGTGCCAGCAGCTTGGGTGGACTAGCGGGAGGATACGGGTACAATGAGCAGTTCTTC
TRBV28	-	-	TRBJ1-5	CASGGMGNQPQHF	TGTGCCAGCGGTGGGATGGGCAATCAGCCCCAGCATTTT
TRBV6-2/TRBV6-3	-	once	TRBJ2-7	CASSPPWGIGADEYF	-
TRBV2	-	-	TRBJ1-1	CASSGGQNTEAFF	TGTGCCAGCAGTGGAGGGCAGAACACTGAAGCTTTCTTT
TRBV3-1/TRBV3-2	-	-	TRBJ2-5	CASSPIYQETQYF	TGTGCCAGCAGCCCCATCTACCAAGAGACCCAGTACTTC
TRBV9	-	-	TRBJ1-4	CASSVEPTNEKLFF	TGTGCCAGCAGCGTAGAACCAACTAATGAAAAACTGTTTTTT
TRBV7-2	TRBD1	-	TRBJ1-4	CASQQGDTTNEKLFF	TGTGCCAGCCAACAGGGGGATACGACTAATGAAAAACTGTTTTTT
TRBV28	-	-	TRBJ2-3	CASSFLMVGTDTQYF	TGTGCCAGCAGTTTTTTAATGGTAGGAACAGATACGCAGTATTTT
TRBV19	-	few	TRBJ1-6	CASSRDHGLNSPLHF	TGTGCCAGTTCGCGGGACCACGGACTTAATTCACCCCTCCACTTT
TRBV12-2	-	few	TRBJ2-5	CASRLAHGGTQETQYF	TGTGCAAGTCGCTTAGCGCACGGCGGTACCCAAGAGACCCAGTACTTC
TRBV28	-	-	TRBJ2-7	CASSLSAYEQYF	TGTGCCAGCAGTTTATCGGCCTACGAGCAGTACTTC
TRBV6-6	TRBD2	-	TRBJ2-5	CASSSSGGLQETQYF	TGTGCCAGCAGCTCTAGCGGGGGCCTCCAAGAGACCCAGTACTTC
TRBV27	TRBD1	-	TRBJ1-4	CASSLGQGRDEKLFF	TGTGCCAGCAGTCTAGGACAGGGGCGCGATGAAAAACTGTTTTTT
TRBV10-3	-	-	TRBJ1-5	CAISESGGNQPQHF	TGTGCCATCAGTGAGTCGGGAGGGAATCAGCCCCAGCATTTT
TRBV5-4	-	-	TRBJ2-7	CASSLRQGYEQYF	TGTGCCAGCAGCTTGAGGCAGGGGTACGAGCAGTACTTC
TRBV18	-	-	TRBJ2-5	CASSPPTTDGQETQYF	TGTGCCAGCTCACCACCGACGACGGATGGACAAGAGACCCAGTACTTC
TRBV6-6	-	-	TRBJ1-3	CASSYSSPSSGNTIYF	TGTGCCAGCAGTTACTCGTCGCCCTCCTCTGGAAACACCATATATTTT
TRBV28	-	-	TRBJ1-1	CASHWGRAPEAFF	TGTGCCAGTCACTGGGGCAGGGCCCCTGAAGCTTTCTTT
TRBV27	TRBD2	-	TRBJ2-3	CASTLAANTDTQYF	TGTGCCAGCACCCTAGCGGCGAACACAGATACGCAGTATTTT
TRBV5-1	TRBD1	once	TRBJ2-7	CASSSGQGAGKDSYEQYF	TGCGCCAGCAGTTCGGGACAGGGGGCCGGGAAAGACTCCTACGAGCAGTACTTC
TRBV5-1	TRBD2	-	TRBJ2-5	CASSLVLAGQETQYF	TGCGCCAGCAGCTTGGTGCTAGCGGGTCAAGAGACCCAGTACTTC
TRBV5-1	-	once	TRBJ2-2	CASSPAARGRELFF	TGCGCCAGCAGCCCCGCAGCCAGGGGTCGGGAGCTGTTTTTT
TRBV6-2/TRBV6-3	TRBD2	-	TRBJ2-1	CASSKGLAVEQFF	TGTGCCAGCAGCAAAGGGCTAGCGGTTGAGCAGTTCTTC
TRBV30	-	-	TRBJ2-1	CAWSVPVGSYNEQFF	TGTGCCTGGAGTGTCCCCGTGGGGTCTTACAATGAGCAGTTCTTC
TRBV5-1	TRBD1	-	TRBJ2-1	CASSSGQGAYNEQFF	TGCGCCAGCAGCTCAGGACAGGGGGCGTACAATGAGCAGTTCTTC
TRBV7-9	TRBD1	-	TRBJ1-5	CASSSWTGRVNQPQHF	TGTGCCAGCAGCTCCTGGACAGGGAGGGTCAATCAGCCCCAGCATTTT
TRBV28	-	-	TRBJ1-2	CASSRGGSLSDYGYTF	TGTGCCAGCAGCAGAGGGGGGTCGCTGAGCGACTATGGCTACACCTTC
TRBV29-1	TRBD1	-	TRBJ2-1	CSVEGQGAWNEQFF	TGCAGCGTTGAAGGACAGGGGGCTTGGAATGAGCAGTTCTTC
TRBV19	-	-	TRBJ2-6	CASTGASSGANVLTF	TGTGCCAGTACGGGGGCCTCCTCTGGGGCCAACGTCCTGACTTTC
TRBV5-4	TRBD2	few	TRBJ2-3	CASSLGTSSFTDTQYF	TGTGCCAGCAGCTTGGGGACTAGCTCCTTCACAGATACGCAGTATTTT
TRBV10-3	-	-	TRBJ2-7	CAIMGDTLSSYEQYF	TGTGCCATCATGGGGGACACCCTGAGCTCCTACGAGCAGTACTTC
TRBV7-2	-	-	TRBJ2-7	CASSLGLANYEQYF	TGTGCCAGCAGCTTGGGACTGGCGAACTACGAGCAGTACTTC
TRBV11-2	-	-	TRBJ1-4	CASSVGEAPTNEKLFF	TGTGCCAGCAGCGTAGGGGAGGCGCCAACTAATGAAAAACTGTTTTTT
TRBV7-6	-	-	TRBJ1-4	CASSLGGRGEKLFF	TGTGCCAGCAGCTTAGGGGGACGGGGCGAAAAACTGTTTTTT
TRBV7-2	-	-	TRBJ2-7	CASSLNHEQYF	TGTGCCAGCAGCTTGAACCACGAGCAGTACTTC
TRBV19	TRBD1	few	TRBJ2-3	CASSVGQGAVDTQYF	TGTGCCAGTAGTGTGGGACAGGGGGCAGTGGATACGCAGTATTTT
TRBV9	TRBD1	once	TRBJ1-5	CASSAGPGQGGNQPQHF	TGTGCCAGCAGCGCTGGACCGGGACAGGGAGGCAATCAGCCCCAGCATTTT
TRBV18	TRBD1	-	TRBJ2-2	CASSPVTGGMKNTGELFF	TGTGCCAGCTCACCGGTGACAGGGGGCATGAAGAACACCGGGGAGCTGTTTTTT
TRBV5-1	TRBD1	-	TRBJ2-2	CASSWTGGGELFF	TGCGCCAGCAGCTGGACAGGGGGTGGGGAGCTGTTTTTT
TRBV23-1	TRBD1	-	TRBJ1-4	CASKRWGQGAKFDNEKLFF	TGCGCCAGCAAACGTTGGGGACAGGGGGCGAAGTTTGATAATGAAAAACTGTTTTTT
TRBV10-1	-	-	TRBJ1-5	CASSESRKQGSNQPQHF	TGCGCCAGCAGTGAGTCGCGGAAACAGGGTTCCAATCAGCCCCAGCATTTT
TRBV28	-	-	TRBJ2-3	CASSPSDTQYF	TGTGCCAGCAGTCCATCAGATACGCAGTATTTT
TRBV7-2	-	-	TRBJ2-4	CASSPSGGGSPAKNIQYF	TGTGCCAGCAGCCCCTCAGGGGGGGGCAGCCCAGCCAAAAACATTCAGTACTTC